This record covers a single T cell receptor (beta chain). This sample stems from a study of CD8 T cells in Susac syndrome. An amount of RNA that ranged from about 0.45 to 1 ug was reverse transcribed with random hexamers. TCRdb redid the calling of the immunoSEQ multiplex PCR reads with MiXCR, one entry per CDR3 protein. The data contain about 240,000 distinct CDR3 sequences, about 96% of them singletons. In contrast to the negatively isolated CD8+ and CD4+ T cells, TEMRA cells were FACS-enriched. V shed 0 bases and J shed 3 bases, with 8 bases lying between them. Germline CDR1 SQVTM, CDR2 ANQGSEA. CDR3 length: 14 amino acids.

The chain couples TRBV29-1 to TRBJ2-2; D gene unclear. What was sequenced was CD4+ T cells from PBMCs. The sequence was collected from a human donor with Susac syndrome. CDR3 amino acids: CSVEDQLYTGELFF. The CDR3 nucleotides are TGCAGCGTTGAAGATCAACTCTACACCGGGGAGCTGTTTTTT.